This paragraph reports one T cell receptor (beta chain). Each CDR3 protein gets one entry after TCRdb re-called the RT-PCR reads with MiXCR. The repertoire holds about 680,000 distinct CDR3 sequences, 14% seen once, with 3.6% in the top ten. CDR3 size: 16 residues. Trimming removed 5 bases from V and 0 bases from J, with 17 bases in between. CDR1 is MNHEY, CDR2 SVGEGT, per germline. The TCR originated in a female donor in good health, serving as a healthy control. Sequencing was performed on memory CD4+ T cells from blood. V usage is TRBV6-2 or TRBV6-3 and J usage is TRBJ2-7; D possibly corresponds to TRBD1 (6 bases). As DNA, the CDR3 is TGTGCCAGCAGTCCGCTGGGACAAACGAGCTCCTACGAGCAGTACTTC. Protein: CASSPLGQTSSYEQYF.